One T cell receptor beta chain is described in this entry. Its antigen remains unidentified. Per-base qualities were not stored, and no clone one base away is much larger. RNA was extracted using the RNeasy kit, and about 0.45 to 1 microgram was reverse transcribed with random hexamers. The immunoSEQ multiplex PCR assay, covering 54 Vbeta and 13 Jbeta segments, was used to amplify TCR beta CDR3 regions. PCR amplification bias was corrected by using a synthetic template baseline for primer optimization and computational correction. The original methods were these. Only productive sequences were kept, with reads annotated to V, D and J genes according to IMGT and analyzed in immunoSEQ Analyzer. Clonality was calculated as one minus the Shannon entropy normalized by log2 of the number of productive unique sequences. For each patient and control, public and private clones were evaluated within the 100 most prevalent clones. Susac-specific clones were defined as absent from healthy and MS cohorts, over a thousand published viral clones and other ImmuneACCESS disease sequences. TCRdb passed the public sequencing reads through fastp at Q25 and MiXCR, retaining productive beta sequences. Duplicate CDR3 protein sequences are folded into a single record with the most common DNA and genes. These V and J calls derive from TCRdb rather than the authors' analysis. A total of 55,000 to 70,000 distinct CDR3 sequences appear in this sample, approximately 95% of them only once. Jointly, the top ten make up about 0.25% of the sample.

The CDR3 measures 16 amino acids from cysteine to phenylalanine. The DNA shown is the 48-base CDR3, in frame from base 1. CDR1 SGHTA and CDR2 FQGNSA were looked up in the germline V gene. Compared with germline, V lacks 3 bases and J lacks 3 bases; bases without a gene match: 7. The data were obtained in a study of CD8 T cells in Susac syndrome (dated by TCRdb to between 2018 and 2021). General notes on the study: Repertoire sequencing was used to test whether CD8+ T cell activation and differentiation in Susac syndrome was antigen driven. Clonality of the CD8+ T cell repertoire was compared between more than 10 healthy donors, approximately 14 Susac syndrome patients and under 16 multiple sclerosis patients.

Peripheral blood CD8+ and CD4+ T cells from healthy donors, Susac syndrome patients and multiple sclerosis patients were profiled using high-throughput TCR beta sequencing. Healthy donors were included as age- and sex-matched controls. Bulk CD8+ and CD4+ T cells were purified magnetically by negative isolation, whereas CD8+ TEMRA cells were enriched by FACS. Blood was collected in EDTA tubes and processed within 24 hours, with PBMCs isolated through density gradient centrifugation. PBMCs destined for TCR sequencing were cryopreserved in liquid nitrogen and later thawed in a 37 °C water bath. The sorted or isolated CD4+, CD8+ and CD8+ TEMRA cells had a purity of 90% or higher. Study-wide findings and limitations: The number of individuals in the TCR sequencing and HLA analysis was acknowledged as relatively small.

The clonotype originates from a human donor in good health. The sample consisted of CD8+ T cells from PBMCs. Recombination linked TRBV7-2 to TRBJ2-3, and TRBD2 matches 9 of the central bases. The DNA is TGTGCCAGCAGCTTTACGGCGGGGGGGCTAACAGATACGCAGTATTTT. It translates as CASSFTAGGLTDTQYF. With all but the CDR3 taken from the reference TRBV7-2 and TRBJ2-3 genes, the full variable domain is: GAGVSQSPSNKVTEKGKDVELRCDPISGHTALYWYRQSLGQGLEFLIYFQGNSAPDKSGLPSDRFSAERTGGSVSTLTIQRTQQEDSAVYLCASSFTAGGLTDTQYFGPGTRLTVL.